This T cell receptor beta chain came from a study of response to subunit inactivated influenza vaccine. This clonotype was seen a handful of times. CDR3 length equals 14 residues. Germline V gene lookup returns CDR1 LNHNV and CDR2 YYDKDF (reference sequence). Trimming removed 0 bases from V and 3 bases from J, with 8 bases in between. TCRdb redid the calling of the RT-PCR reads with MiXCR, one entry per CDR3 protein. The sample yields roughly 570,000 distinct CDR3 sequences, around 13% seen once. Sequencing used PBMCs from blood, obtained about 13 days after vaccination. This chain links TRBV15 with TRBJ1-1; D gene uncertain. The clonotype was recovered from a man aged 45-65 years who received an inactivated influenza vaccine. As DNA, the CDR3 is TGTGCCACCAGCAGAGATGCGAGGGACACTGAAGCTTTCTTT. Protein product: CATSRDARDTEAFF.